This T cell receptor (beta chain) was profiled in a study of brain T cells in children with intractable seizures. In germline, CDR1 is MDHEN, CDR2 SYDVKM. V lost 3 bases and J 3 bases, leaving 12 bases between the germline ends. The length of the CDR3 is 15 residues. Method: immunoSEQ multiplex PCR; TCRdb's copy keeps in-frame clones and lacks some. The table lists over 95,000 clones, roughly 94% of them singletons. The gene calls are TRBV28 and TRBJ2-1, with D possibly TRBD2 on 6 matching bases. The receptor comes from a boy younger than two with hemimegalencephaly and intractable seizures. The sequencing used peripheral blood, collected at surgery. The CDR3 DNA reads as TGTGCCAGCAGTTTGTTTCAGGGACTCTACAATGAGCAGTTCTTC. Its protein product is CASSLFQGLYNEQFF.